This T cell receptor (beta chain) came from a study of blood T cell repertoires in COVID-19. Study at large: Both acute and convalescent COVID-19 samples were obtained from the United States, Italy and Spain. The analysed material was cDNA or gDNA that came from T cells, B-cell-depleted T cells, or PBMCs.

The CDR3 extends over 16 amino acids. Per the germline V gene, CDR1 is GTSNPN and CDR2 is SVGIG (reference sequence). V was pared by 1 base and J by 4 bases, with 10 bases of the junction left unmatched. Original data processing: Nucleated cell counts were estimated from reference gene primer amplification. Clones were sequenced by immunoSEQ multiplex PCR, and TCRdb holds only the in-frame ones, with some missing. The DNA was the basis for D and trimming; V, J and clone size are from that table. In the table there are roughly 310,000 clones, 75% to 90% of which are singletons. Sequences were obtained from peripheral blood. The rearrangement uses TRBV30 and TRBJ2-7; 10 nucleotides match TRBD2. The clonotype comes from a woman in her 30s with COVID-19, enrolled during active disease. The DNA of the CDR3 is TGTGCCTGGAGTGCCTCCCTAGCGGGAGTTTCGTACGAGCAGTACTTC. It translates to CAWSASLAGVSYEQYF.